The 20 T cell receptor beta chains given below trace back to one sample, sequenced in a study of T cells in Graves' hyperthyroidism and ophthalmopathy. RNA transcripts provided the source from which TCR beta CDR3 regions were amplified. Carried out on the TCR CDR3, a first-round RT-PCR used the HTBI primer set. Using its own MiXCR run on the multiplex PCR reads, TCRdb lists one record per CDR3 protein. The profile shows a few hundred thousand distinct CDR3 sequences, about 45% of them singletons. Material for sequencing was peripheral blood or thyroid tissue (not recorded which). The receptors originated from an adult woman with Graves' disease, either hyperthyroidism or ophthalmopathy (not recorded which).

This clonotype has just one count. A much larger clone lies one base from this, so it may be a read error. The V gene is TRBV28, the J gene TRBJ1-6; tentative D call: TRBD1 (5 bases). Germline CDR1 is MDHEN and CDR2 is SYDVKM. This CDR3 spans 14 amino acids. Trimming stripped 6 bases from V and 6 bases from J, with 12 bases between. The CDR3 protein is CASRHEGPNSPLHF. Written as DNA, the CDR3 is TGTGCCAGCAGGCACGAGGGACCTAATTCACCCCTCCACTTT.

The CDR3 here is CASSPLGGVGNTIYF. In nucleotides, the CDR3 is TGTGCCAGCAGTCCATTGGGCGGGGTGGGCAACACCATATATTTT. The V gene is TRBV28, the J gene TRBJ1-3, with D uncertain. CDR3 length equals 15 residues. V gave up 5 bases and J gave up 7 bases, with 18 bases separating them. CDR1 and CDR2 from the germline V gene are MDHEN and SYDVKM.

This clonotype was observed many times. The chain joins TRBV16 to TRBJ2-1, with 7 positions matching TRBD1. Germline V gene lookup returns CDR1 KGHSY and CDR2 FQNENV. The trim removed 6 bases at V and 7 bases at J, leaving 12 bases unmatched. CDR3 size: 15 residues. CDR3 loop: CASSRGQDYLNEQFF. Here the CDR3 DNA reads TGTGCCAGCAGTCGAGGACAGGATTATTTAAATGAGCAGTTCTTC.

The genes are TRBV5-1 and TRBJ1-5; D is unresolved. This CDR3 is built from 15 residues. Trimming stripped 0 bases from V and 3 bases from J, with 10 bases between. Germline loops: CDR1 SGHRS, CDR2 YFSETQ. DNA of the CDR3: TGCGCCAGCAGCTTGGCCCCAAGTTCCAATCAGCCCCAGCATTTT. Protein product: CASSLAPSSNQPQHF.

This clonotype has a count of ten or more. The V gene is TRBV9, the J gene TRBJ2-7, with TRBD2 identical over 9 bases. The germline gives CDR1 SGDLS, CDR2 YYNGEE. J gave up 3 bases and V 0 bases, and 4 bases lay outside the gene matches. The CDR3 extends over 15 amino acids. CDR3 in DNA: TGTGCCAGCAGCGTAGCAGGTAGCGGGAGCTACGAGCAGTACTTC. Its translation is CASSVAGSGSYEQYF.

This clonotype has a count of ten or more. The chain is built from TRBV7-8 and TRBJ2-7, with D unresolved. Germline V CDR1 and CDR2: SGHVS, FQNEAQ. The CDR3 contains 12 residues. Between the trimmed V and J ends, which lost 5 bases and 9 bases, there was a span of 14 bases. The CDR3 spells CASSLGMGGQYF. CDR3 bases: TGTGCCAGCAGCCTGGGCATGGGCGGGCAGTACTTC.

This clonotype has only a few counts. The rearrangement links TRBV7-9 to TRBJ2-6; D is undetermined. CDR3 length: 16 amino acids. The V and J ends lost 5 bases and 0 bases respectively, with 11 bases between them. Per the germline V gene, CDR1 is SEHNR and CDR2 is FQNEAQ (reference sequence). The CDR3 nucleotides read TGTGCCAGCAGCCTTTGGCGTCCCTCTGGGGCCAACGTCCTGACTTTC. It translates to CASSLWRPSGANVLTF.

This clonotype was seen a handful of times. This rearrangement joins TRBV7-9 to TRBJ2-1; 10 nucleotides align to TRBD2. Trimming cost V 3 bases and J 8 bases; bases outside gene matches: 7. The CDR3 is 15 amino acids. Germline CDR1 is SEHNR and CDR2 is FQNEAQ (reference sequence). Here the CDR3 reads CASSLSLAGVDEQFF. The DNA for the CDR3 is TGTGCCAGCAGCTTGAGTCTAGCGGGAGTCGATGAGCAGTTCTTC.

This clonotype came up once. Its ends do not fully match the called genes, so a read error is possible. The chain combines TRBV10-2 with TRBJ1-5; 7 bases align to TRBD1. The CDR3 runs 16 residues. CDR1 WSHSY and CDR2 SAAADI come from the germline V gene. As DNA, the CDR3 is TGCACCAGCAAGGGTGGAGGGACAGCCGAAAATCAGCCCCAGCATTTT. Its protein product is CTSKGGGTAENQPQHF.

V usage is TRBV29-1 and J usage is TRBJ1-1; the D is unclear. This CDR3 is built from 12 residues. Per germline, CDR1 SQVTM and CDR2 ANQGSEA. V dropped 4 bases and J dropped 10 bases, with 16 bases sitting between them. The CDR3 DNA is TGCAGCGTTGTGACGGGAGAATCGGTAGCTTTCTTT. This gives the protein CSVVTGESVAFF.

The V gene is TRBV27, the J gene TRBJ1-1; 9 nucleotides align to TRBD1. CDR3 length: 17 amino acids. J was trimmed by 7 bases and V by 6 bases; bases with no gene match: 18. Germline loops: CDR1 MNHEY, CDR2 SMNVEV (reference sequence). The CDR3 here is CASRGTGRRFMGYEAFF. CDR3 nucleotide sequence: TGTGCCAGCAGGGGGACAGGGCGACGGTTTATGGGGTATGAAGCTTTCTTT.

This clonotype appeared once. The chain uses TRBV7-9 and TRBJ1-5, with D hard to call. This CDR3 spans 14 amino acids. The germline V gene encodes CDR1 SEHNR and CDR2 FQNEAQ (reference sequence). Trimming cost V 5 bases and J 7 bases, with 15 bases left between them. The chain's CDR3 is CASSPDGVGQPQHF. CDR3 sequence (DNA): TGTGCCAGCAGCCCCGACGGGGTAGGGCAGCCCCAGCATTTT.

This clonotype showed up many times. This sequence joins TRBV20-1 and TRBJ2-7; no clear D gene. V lost 2 bases to trimming and J lost 2 bases, with 13 bases between them. The V gene's germline CDR1 is DFQATT and CDR2 SNEGSKA (reference sequence). This CDR3 comprises 14 residues. CDR3 sequence reads: CSARPLRFPYEQYF. The DNA of the CDR3 is TGCAGTGCTAGACCCCTTAGGTTCCCCTACGAGCAGTACTTC.

This clonotype has a count of ten or more. The V and J genes are TRBV29-1 and TRBJ1-2; D ambiguous. Germline CDR1 is SQVTM and CDR2 is ANQGSEA. The V end was cut by 0 bases, the J end by 7 bases, with 15 bases between. This CDR3 has 14 amino acids. DNA of the CDR3: TGCAGCGTTGAAGATTGGTCCTATTCGGGTGGCTACACCTTC. Protein product: CSVEDWSYSGGYTF.

This clonotype appeared many times. This sequence joins TRBV5-8 and TRBJ1-2; no reliable D call. V dropped 4 bases and J dropped 0 bases, with 13 bases sitting between them. There are 15 residues in the CDR3. Germline CDR1 is SGHTS and CDR2 is YDEGEE. The CDR3 DNA reads TGTGCCAGCAGCCCTAGTTTGGAGCCTAACTATGGCTACACCTTC. It translates to CASSPSLEPNYGYTF.

The CDR3 loop is CASSLGTGAATNEKLFF. In nucleotides, the CDR3 is TGTGCCAGCTCACTTGGGACAGGGGCTGCAACTAATGAAAAACTGTTTTTT. The chain carries TRBV13 and TRBJ1-4, with 10 positions matching TRBD1. Trimming took 8 bases from V and 0 from J; bases not matched to a gene: 9. Germline-derived CDR1 and CDR2 are PRHDT and FYEKMQ (reference sequence). This CDR3 region has 17 residues.

This clonotype was recorded many times. The chain joins TRBV7-9 to TRBJ1-1; D is ambiguous. V lost 4 bases, J lost 3 bases, and 6 bases lay in between. Per the germline V gene, CDR1 is SEHNR and CDR2 is FQNEAQ (reference sequence). The CDR3 length is 12 residues. The CDR3 DNA sequence: TGTGCCAGCAGCTATGGAGACACTGAAGCTTTCTTT. Its protein is CASSYGDTEAFF.

This clonotype came up many times. The rearrangement joins TRBV24-1 to TRBJ2-2, with 7 bases identical to TRBD1. The V segment lost 4 bases and the J segment 0 bases; nucleotides outside the gene matches: 4. CDR3 size: 16 residues. Germline CDR1 reads KGHDR; CDR2 reads SFDVKD. In nucleotides, the CDR3 is TGTGCCACCAGTGACTTCGGGACAGCGAACACCGGGGAGCTGTTTTTT. As protein: CATSDFGTANTGELFF.

This clonotype was picked up many times. This chain uses TRBV25-1 with TRBJ1-5; D is possibly TRBD1 (5 bases). V was pared by 4 bases and J by 0 bases, with 19 bases between. This CDR3 is 18 amino acids long. Germline values: CDR1 MGHDK, CDR2 SYGVNS. The CDR3 nucleotides read TGTGCCAGCAGTGCCATCGGGCCGCCGGGGGTTAGCAATCAGCCCCAGCATTTT. Translation gives CASSAIGPPGVSNQPQHF.

This chain links TRBV20-1 with TRBJ1-5; perhaps TRBD1 as D (6 bases). Germline lookup yields CDR1 DFQATT and CDR2 SNEGSKA (reference sequence). The CDR3 spans 17 residues. The V end was cut by 6 bases, the J end by 5 bases, with 26 bases between. CDR3 sequence reads: CSAKGGTSGRRYQPQHF. The CDR3 DNA reads as TGCAGTGCCAAGGGGGGGACTAGCGGAAGGAGGTATCAGCCCCAGCATTTT.